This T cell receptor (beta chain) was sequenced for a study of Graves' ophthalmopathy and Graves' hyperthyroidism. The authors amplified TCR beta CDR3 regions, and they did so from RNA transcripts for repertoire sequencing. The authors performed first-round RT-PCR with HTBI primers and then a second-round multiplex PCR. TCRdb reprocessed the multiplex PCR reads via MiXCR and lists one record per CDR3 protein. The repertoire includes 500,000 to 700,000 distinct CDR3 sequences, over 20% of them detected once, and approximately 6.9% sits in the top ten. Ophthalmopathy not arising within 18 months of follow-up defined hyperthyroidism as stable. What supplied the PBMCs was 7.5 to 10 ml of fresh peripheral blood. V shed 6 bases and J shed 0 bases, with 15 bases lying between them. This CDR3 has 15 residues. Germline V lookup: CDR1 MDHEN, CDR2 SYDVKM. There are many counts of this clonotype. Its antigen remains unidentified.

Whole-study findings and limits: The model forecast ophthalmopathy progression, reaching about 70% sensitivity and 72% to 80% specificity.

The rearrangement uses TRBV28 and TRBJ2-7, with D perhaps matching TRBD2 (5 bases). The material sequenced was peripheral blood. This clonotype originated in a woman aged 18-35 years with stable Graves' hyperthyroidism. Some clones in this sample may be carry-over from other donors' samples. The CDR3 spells CASRLSGLSSYEQYF. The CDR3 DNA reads TGTGCCAGCAGACTCTCTGGACTGAGCTCCTACGAGCAGTACTTC.